This T cell receptor beta chain appears in the sequencing data of a study of long-term antiretroviral therapy in people with HIV. Study at large: The earliest samples predate the 2015 immediate-ART recommendation by about a decade. Whole-study results and caveats: Specimens of blood were obtained during about 2003 to 2017, possibly under older ART regimens. With ART, diversity went up but was still lower than in transplant donor controls.

With respect to this clone: Its antigen remains unidentified.

Treatment for every participant with HIV took place in the United States. Version v3.0 of the immunoSEQ assay was performed at survey level. Profiled with immunoSEQ multiplex PCR; TCRdb holds only in-frame clones, not every one. The sample carries approximately 20,000 clones, 84% recorded once. The clonotype was recovered from a man between 18 and 29 years old with HIV. Source: unsorted PBMCs, taken 0.9 years after starting antiretroviral therapy.

The CDR3 loop reads CASSMMGGVAKNIQYF. CDR3 in DNA: TGTGCCAGTAGTATGATGGGGGGGGTAGCCAAAAACATTCAGTACTTC. The genes are TRBV19 and TRBJ2-4; 7 nucleotides align to TRBD2. The trim removed 3 bases at V and 0 bases at J, leaving 5 bases unmatched. The CDR3 length is 16 residues. CDR1 LNHDA and CDR2 SQIVND come from the germline V gene (reference sequence).